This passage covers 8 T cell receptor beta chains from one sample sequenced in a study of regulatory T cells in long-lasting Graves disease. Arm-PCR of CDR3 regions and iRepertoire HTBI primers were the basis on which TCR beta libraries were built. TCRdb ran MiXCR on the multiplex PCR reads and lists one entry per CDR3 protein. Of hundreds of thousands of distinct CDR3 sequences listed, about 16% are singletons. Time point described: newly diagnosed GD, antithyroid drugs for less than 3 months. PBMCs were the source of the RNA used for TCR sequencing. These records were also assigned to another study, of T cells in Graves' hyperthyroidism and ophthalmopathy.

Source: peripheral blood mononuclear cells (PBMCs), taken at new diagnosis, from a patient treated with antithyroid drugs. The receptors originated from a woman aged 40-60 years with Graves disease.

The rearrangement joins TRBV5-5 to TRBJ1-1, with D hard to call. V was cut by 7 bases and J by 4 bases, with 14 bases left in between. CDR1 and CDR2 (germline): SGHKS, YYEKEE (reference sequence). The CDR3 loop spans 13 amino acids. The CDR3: CASSRVTGTEAFF. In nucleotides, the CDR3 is TGTGCCAGCTCTCGAGTTACGGGCACTGAAGCTTTCTTT.

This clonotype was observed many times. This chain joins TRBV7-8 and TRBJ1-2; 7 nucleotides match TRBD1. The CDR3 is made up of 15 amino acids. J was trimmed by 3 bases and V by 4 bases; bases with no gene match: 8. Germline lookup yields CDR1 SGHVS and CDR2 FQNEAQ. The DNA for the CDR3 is TGTGCCAGCAGCTCCAGACAGGGTCCGGACTATGGCTACACCTTC. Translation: CASSSRQGPDYGYTF.

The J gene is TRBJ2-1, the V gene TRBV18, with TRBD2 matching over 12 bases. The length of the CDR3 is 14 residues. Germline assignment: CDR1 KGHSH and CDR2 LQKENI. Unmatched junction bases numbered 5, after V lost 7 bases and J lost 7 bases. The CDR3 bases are TGTGCCAGCTATGCGGGACTAGCGGGTAATGAGCAGTTCTTC. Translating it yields CASYAGLAGNEQFF.

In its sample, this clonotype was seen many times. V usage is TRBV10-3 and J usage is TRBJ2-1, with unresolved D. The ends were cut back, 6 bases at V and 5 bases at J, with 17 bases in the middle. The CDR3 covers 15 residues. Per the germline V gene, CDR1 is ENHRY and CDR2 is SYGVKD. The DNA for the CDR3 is TGTGCCATCAGATCCGGAACTCCCAGCCACAATGAGCAGTTCTTC. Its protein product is CAIRSGTPSHNEQFF.

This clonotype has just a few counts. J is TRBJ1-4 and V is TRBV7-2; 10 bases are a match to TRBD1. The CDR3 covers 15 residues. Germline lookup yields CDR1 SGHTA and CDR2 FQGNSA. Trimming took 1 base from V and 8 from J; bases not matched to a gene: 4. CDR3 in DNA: TGTGCCAGCAGCTTAGTCGGGACAGGGGTCGAAAAACTGTTTTTT. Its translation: CASSLVGTGVEKLFF.

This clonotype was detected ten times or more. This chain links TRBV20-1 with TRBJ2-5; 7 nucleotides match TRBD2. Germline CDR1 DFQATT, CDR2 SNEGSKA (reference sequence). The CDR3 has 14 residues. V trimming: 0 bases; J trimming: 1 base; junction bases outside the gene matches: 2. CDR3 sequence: CSAREAGSQETQYF. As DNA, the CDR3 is TGCAGTGCTAGAGAAGCGGGATCCCAAGAGACCCAGTACTTC.

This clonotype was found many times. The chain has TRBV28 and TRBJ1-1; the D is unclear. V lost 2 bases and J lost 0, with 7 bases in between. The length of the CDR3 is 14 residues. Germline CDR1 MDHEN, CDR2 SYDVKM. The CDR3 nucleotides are TGTGCCAGCAGTTTAACACCTTTGAACACTGAAGCTTTCTTT. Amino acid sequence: CASSLTPLNTEAFF.

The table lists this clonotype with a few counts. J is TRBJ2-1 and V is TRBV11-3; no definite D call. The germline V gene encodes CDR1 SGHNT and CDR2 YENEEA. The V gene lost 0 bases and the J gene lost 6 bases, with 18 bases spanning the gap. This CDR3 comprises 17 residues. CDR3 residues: CASSLDTGRAWVNEQFF. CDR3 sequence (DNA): TGTGCCAGCAGCTTAGATACCGGCCGGGCTTGGGTCAATGAGCAGTTCTTC.